This passage covers 29 T cell receptor beta chains from one sample sequenced in a study of T-cell memory formation after mild COVID-19. One entry per CDR3 protein, called by TCRdb with MiXCR from the 5' RACE reads. The data hold about 470,000 distinct CDR3 sequences, with around 25% observed a single time. Sequencing was carried out using PBMCs or a T cell subset sorted from them (not recorded which). The receptor set was obtained from an adult woman who had mild COVID-19 (a few samples of this study predate the infection). Cell type and time point are not known.

This clonotype was observed a handful of times. Here the CDR3 reads CASSLRGLSGRAPGEQYF. In DNA, the CDR3 is TGTGCCAGCAGCTTGAGGGGGCTGAGCGGGAGAGCTCCGGGGGAGCAGTACTTC. This chain uses TRBV7-9 with TRBJ2-7; D perhaps matches TRBD2 (8 bases). Germline CDR1 reads SEHNR; CDR2 reads FQNEAQ (reference sequence). The V end lost 3 bases, the J end lost 7 bases, and 28 bases lay between the germline ends. The CDR3 contains 18 residues.

The table lists this clonotype with a few counts. The CDR3 bases are TGTGCCAGCAGTGAATCTGGCAGGGGGATTGGCGGCTACACCTTC. Amino acids: CASSESGRGIGGYTF. The V and J genes are TRBV2 and TRBJ1-2; 7 bases fit TRBD1. This CDR3 region has 15 residues. The J segment lost 8 bases and the V segment lost 2 bases, leaving 11 bases of the junction unmatched. Looked up from germline, CDR1 is SNHLY and CDR2 is FYNNEI.

This clonotype came up a few times. The rearrangement uses TRBV7-9 and TRBJ2-2; 10 bases line up with TRBD2. CDR3 length: 16 residues. CDR1 is SEHNR and CDR2 is FQNEAQ in the germline V gene (reference sequence). V lost 2 bases and J lost 7; bases outside the gene matches: 7. Here the CDR3 reads CASSLTSGGAGGELFF. Written as DNA, the CDR3 is TGTGCCAGCAGCTTAACCAGCGGGGGGGCCGGCGGGGAGCTGTTTTTT.

This clonotype was recorded a few times. V and J are TRBV6-1 and TRBJ2-7; 9 positions match TRBD2. This CDR3 is built from 14 residues. The germline gives CDR1 MNHNS, CDR2 SASEGT. V trimming: 7 bases; J trimming: 7 bases; junction bases outside the gene matches: 11. The CDR3 DNA sequence: TGTGCCAGCACCGATAGCGGGGGAGCTTTGGAGCAGTACTTC. It translates to CASTDSGGALEQYF.

This clonotype appeared a few times. CDR3 protein: CASSRDLRSSYNEQFF. CDR3 nucleotide sequence: TGTGCCAGCAGCCGGGACCTCCGGAGCTCCTACAATGAGCAGTTCTTC. The chain couples TRBV3-1 to TRBJ2-1, with D possibly being TRBD1 or TRBD2 (5 bases each). Germline V CDR1 and CDR2: LGHDT, YNNKEL (reference sequence). The CDR3 extends over 16 amino acids. The V gene lost 4 bases and the J gene lost 0 bases, with 13 bases spanning the gap.

J is TRBJ2-3 and V is TRBV7-3; D possibly corresponds to TRBD2 (5 bases). In germline, CDR1 is SGHTA, CDR2 FQGTGA. The CDR3 covers 15 residues. V lost 3 bases, J lost 1 base, and 11 bases lay in between. The CDR3 DNA sequence: TGTGCCAGCAGCTTCGCGGGTTCGGGCACAGATACGCAGTATTTT. Amino acids: CASSFAGSGTDTQYF.

V is TRBV5-1 and J is TRBJ1-1, with TRBD1 identical over 8 bases. With 3 bases clipped from V and 3 bases from J, the junction kept 16 bases outside the gene matches. CDR3 length: 18 amino acids. Germline CDR1 reads SGHRS; CDR2 reads YFSETQ. The CDR3 loop is CASSSNPGQAPGDTEAFF. CDR3 DNA sequence: TGCGCCAGCAGCTCCAATCCGGGACAGGCGCCAGGGGACACTGAAGCTTTCTTT.

This clonotype showed up just a few times. This CDR3 is CASSIRGSGRAQETQYF. CDR3 coding DNA: TGTGCCAGCAGCATCCGAGGTAGCGGGAGAGCTCAAGAGACCCAGTACTTC. The genes are TRBV27 and TRBJ2-5, with 9 bases identical to TRBD2. Germline values: CDR1 MNHEY, CDR2 SMNVEV (reference sequence). The V gene end was trimmed by 6 bases and the J gene end by 2 bases; junction bases not matched to a gene: 13. This CDR3 comprises 17 residues.

This clonotype was detected a few times. The V and J genes are TRBV6-5 and TRBJ1-1; D call uncertain. Trimming took 4 bases from V and 3 from J, leaving 12 bases between them. This CDR3 spans 14 amino acids. Germline V CDR1 and CDR2: MNHEY, SVGAGI. In nucleotides, the CDR3 is TGTGCCAGCAGTTCCTACCTGTCCGACACTGAAGCTTTCTTT. Its translation is CASSSYLSDTEAFF.

This clonotype was observed a few times. The chain has TRBV25-1 and TRBJ2-5; 11 bases match TRBD2. The CDR3 sequence is 15 residues long. In germline, CDR1 is MGHDK, CDR2 SYGVNS. V lost 8 bases and J lost 2; bases outside the gene matches: 7. The CDR3 loop is CASGLAGGNQETQYF. The CDR3, as DNA: TGTGCCAGCGGATTAGCGGGGGGGAATCAAGAGACCCAGTACTTC.

This chain links TRBV29-1 with TRBJ2-3; 15 bases are a match to TRBD2. This CDR3 contains 16 residues. After removal of 6 bases from V and 1 base from J, the junction contained 5 bases not matched to a gene. CDR1 and CDR2 (germline): SQVTM, ANQGSEA. The CDR3 region has the DNA TGCAGCGTGGGACTAGCGGGGGGTGGCCGCACAGATACGCAGTATTTT. Its translation is CSVGLAGGGRTDTQYF.

Only a few counts were recorded for this clonotype. The chain combines TRBV24-1 with TRBJ2-2; TRBD2 might be the D (5 bases). The CDR3 has 13 residues. From germline, CDR1 is KGHDR and CDR2 SFDVKD. V was trimmed by 4 bases and J by 7 bases, leaving 9 bases between them. The CDR3 region is CATSDEGIGELFF. CDR3 DNA: TGTGCCACCAGTGACGAGGGAATCGGGGAGCTGTTTTTT.

The CDR3 is CASSQAAGDPYEQYF. The CDR3 DNA reads as TGTGCCAGCAGCCAAGCGGCAGGGGATCCCTACGAGCAGTACTTC. This chain uses TRBV3-1 with TRBJ2-7, with a weak D call TRBD1 (6 bases). CDR1 LGHDT and CDR2 YNNKEL come from the germline V gene (reference sequence). The CDR3 runs to 15 residues. Trimming removed 1 base from V and 2 bases from J, with 12 bases in between.

In this sample, this clonotype turned up a few times. The chain employs TRBV5-6 and TRBJ2-1; 15 bases align to TRBD2. Germline V gene data show CDR1 as SGHDT and CDR2 as YYEEEE. J gave up 0 bases and V 1 base, and 11 bases lay outside the gene matches. The CDR3 is made up of 21 amino acids. The CDR3 loop reads CASSLFLSVGLAGGSYNEQFF. CDR3 nucleotides: TGTGCCAGCAGCTTGTTCTTGTCGGTGGGACTAGCGGGGGGCTCCTACAATGAGCAGTTCTTC.

The CDR3 region is CASSVAWDIRYEQYF. In nucleotides, the CDR3 is TGTGCCAGTAGTGTAGCCTGGGACATTCGCTACGAGCAGTACTTC. J is TRBJ2-7 and V is TRBV19, with a possible D match to TRBD1 (6 bases). Looked up from germline, CDR1 is LNHDA and CDR2 is SQIVND (reference sequence). The CDR3 is made up of 15 amino acids. Trimming removed 5 bases at V and 3 bases at J, with 17 bases between.

This clonotype was counted once. This chain links TRBV5-1 with TRBJ2-5, with D maybe TRBD2 (5 bases). This CDR3 contains 16 residues. Trimming took off 0 bases at V and 5 bases at J, with 17 bases between the two ends. Germline CDR1 is SGHRS and CDR2 is YFSETQ. The CDR3 loop is CASSLGPPSQLETQYF. The CDR3 DNA is TGCGCCAGCAGCTTGGGGCCCCCTAGCCAGTTGGAGACCCAGTACTTC.

This clonotype has more than one count but fewer than ten. The V and J genes are TRBV9 and TRBJ1-4; D perhaps matches TRBD1 (6 bases). From germline, CDR1 is SGDLS and CDR2 YYNGEE. This CDR3 is 14 amino acids long. V lost 3 bases to trimming and J lost 4 bases, with 10 bases between them. The CDR3 protein is CASSATGLNEKLFF. In DNA, the CDR3 is TGTGCCAGCAGCGCGACAGGACTTAATGAAAAACTGTTTTTT.

This clonotype was observed a few times. The V call is TRBV29-1, the J call TRBJ2-7; a weak D match, TRBD2 (6 bases). The ends were cut back, 0 bases at V and 5 bases at J, with 20 bases in the middle. The CDR3 is 16 residues long. Germline V lookup: CDR1 SQVTM, CDR2 ANQGSEA. CDR3 region: CSVEDLGGVSGNEQYF. The CDR3 DNA follows: TGCAGCGTTGAAGACCTCGGGGGAGTCTCCGGAAACGAGCAGTACTTC.

The chain recombines TRBV29-1 with TRBJ2-7, with D uncertain. The germline V and J ends were trimmed by 6 bases and 6 bases, with 12 bases remaining between them. The CDR3 loop spans 11 amino acids. CDR1 SQVTM and CDR2 ANQGSEA come from the germline V gene. CDR3 nucleotides: TGCAGCGTAACCAATGGGCTCGAGCAGTACTTC. As protein: CSVTNGLEQYF.

A few counts support this clonotype. CDR3 amino acids: CACTRTYNYGYTF. The CDR3 DNA sequence: TGTGCCTGTACACGGACTTATAACTATGGCTACACCTTC. The chain couples TRBV30 to TRBJ1-2; D remains ambiguous. V gave up 6 bases and J gave up 1 base, with 12 bases separating them. Germline CDR1 reads GTSNPN; CDR2 reads SVGIG (reference sequence). This CDR3 comprises 13 residues.

The chain has TRBV12-3 or TRBV12-4 and TRBJ1-5; the D is unclear. V shed 10 bases and J shed 2 bases, with 12 bases lying between them. This CDR3 has 13 residues. CDR3 bases: TGTGCCACTAGGTTGGGTGGCAATCAGCCCCAGCATTTT. Its protein product is CATRLGGNQPQHF.

This clonotype was seen a few times. This chain connects TRBV6-2 or TRBV6-3 to TRBJ2-7; 8 nucleotides line up with TRBD1. V dropped 11 bases and J dropped 6; count of bases not matched to a gene: 6. This CDR3 is built from 11 residues. Germline CDR1 and CDR2: MNHEY and SVGEGT. The CDR3 region is CAVGQGLEQYF. CDR3 DNA: TGTGCCGTAGGACAGGGACTCGAGCAGTACTTC.

This clonotype was seen a few times. The V and J genes are TRBV10-3 and TRBJ2-5; 7 bases map to TRBD1. CDR3 length: 16 residues. Germline V gene sequence: CDR1 ENHRY, CDR2 SYGVKD. V was pared by 3 bases and J by 3 bases, with 10 bases of the junction left unmatched. CDR3 sequence reads: CAISDRPGTVKETQYF. DNA of the CDR3: TGTGCCATCAGTGACCGTCCCGGGACAGTTAAAGAGACCCAGTACTTC.

This clonotype was seen more than once but under ten times. The chain recombines TRBV29-1 with TRBJ2-1; 9 nucleotides match TRBD1. The V segment lost 7 bases and the J segment 9 bases; nucleotides outside the gene matches: 7. The germline V gene encodes CDR1 SQVTM and CDR2 ANQGSEA. This CDR3 is 12 amino acids long. The CDR3 is CSGNGQGPEQFF. The CDR3 nucleotides read TGCAGCGGAAACGGACAGGGGCCTGAGCAGTTCTTC.

This clonotype has more than one count but fewer than ten. This rearrangement joins TRBV7-9 to TRBJ2-1; a possible D gene is TRBD2 (5 bases). The CDR3 has 14 residues. Trimming removed 5 bases from V and 4 bases from J, with 12 bases in between. Germline CDR1 reads SEHNR; CDR2 reads FQNEAQ (reference sequence). CDR3 nucleotides: TGTGCCAGCAGCCCCCCGGGAAAGTACAATGAGCAGTTCTTC. It specifies CASSPPGKYNEQFF.

The chain is built from TRBV7-2 and TRBJ2-3; the D is unclear. Germline CDR1 and CDR2: SGHTA and FQGNSA. The CDR3 is 14 residues long. Trimming cost V 0 bases and J 6 bases, with 10 bases left between them. The CDR3 region has the DNA TGTGCCAGCAGCTTAGCGACGGGTTTGGATACGCAGTATTTT. It is translated as CASSLATGLDTQYF.

The chain employs TRBV27 and TRBJ2-1; 14 bases match TRBD2. The CDR3 totals 16 residues. V shed 4 bases and J 3 bases; nucleotides not matched to a gene: 2. Germline V lookup: CDR1 MNHEY, CDR2 SMNVEV (reference sequence). In DNA, the CDR3 is TGTGCCAGCAGTTCGGGGACTAGCGGGGGCTACAATGAGCAGTTCTTC. Amino acid sequence: CASSSGTSGGYNEQFF.

V is TRBV20-1 and J is TRBJ2-3; TRBD2 matches 13 bases. This CDR3 has 14 residues. Germline V gene sequence: CDR1 DFQATT, CDR2 SNEGSKA (reference sequence). J gave up 12 bases and V 3 bases, and 9 bases lay outside the gene matches. The CDR3 is CSASPQLAGGPQYF. The CDR3 DNA is TGCAGTGCTAGCCCACAACTAGCGGGGGGGCCTCAGTATTTT.

There are a few counts of this clonotype. This sequence joins TRBV11-2 and TRBJ2-3, with TRBD1 matching over 7 bases. This CDR3 contains 14 residues. With V trimmed by 5 bases and J by 2 bases, 4 bases remained unmatched. Germline V lookup: CDR1 SGHAT, CDR2 FQNNGV. The CDR3 loop reads CASSTGQTTDTQYF. Here the CDR3 DNA reads TGTGCCAGCAGCACGGGACAGACCACAGATACGCAGTATTTT.